The 21 T cell receptor beta chains given below trace back to one sample, sequenced in a study of shared clonotypes between healthy human individuals. CD45RO-negative cells were positively selected for CCR7, leaving out terminally differentiated effector memory CD45RA+ cells. Clones were read by immunoSEQ multiplex PCR, and TCRdb kept only the in-frame ones, dropping some. This sample yields 1.5 million to 2.5 million clones, of which approximately 95% are seen a single time; less than 1.5% belongs to the top ten. The specimen was naive CD8+ T cells sorted from blood. These receptors were obtained from a man aged 18 to 30 in good health.

V gene TRBV27 combines with J gene TRBJ2-7, with TRBD1 matching over 9 bases. CDR1 is MNHEY and CDR2 is SMNVEV in the germline V gene (reference sequence). This CDR3 comprises 14 residues. The V gene end was trimmed by 10 bases and the J gene end by 0 bases; junction bases not matched to a gene: 7. This CDR3 reads CATAGTGTSYEQYF. CDR3 nucleotides: TGTGCCACCGCCGGGACAGGGACCTCCTACGAGCAGTACTTC.

The rearrangement uses TRBV4-1 and TRBJ2-7, with D perhaps given as TRBD1 or TRBD2 (5 bases each). Germline-derived CDR1 and CDR2 are MGHRA and YSYEKL. With 0 bases removed from V and 2 bases from J, the gap between germline ends came to 11 bases. The CDR3 runs to 15 residues. CDR3 in amino acids: CASSQEGPGTYEQYF. In nucleotides, the CDR3 is TGCGCCAGCAGCCAAGAGGGGCCGGGGACCTACGAGCAGTACTTC.

As for this clone: The same CDR3 also results from other DNA sequences found in this sample. The V gene is TRBV6-5, the J gene TRBJ2-2, with 8 bases identical to TRBD2. V lost 2 bases to trimming and J lost 1 base; unmatched junction nucleotides: 0. The CDR3 length is 15 residues. Germline V gene data show CDR1 as MNHEY and CDR2 as SVGAGI. The CDR3 coding sequence is TGTGCCAGCAGTTACAGCGGGGGGAACACCGGGGAGCTGTTTTTT. Encoded protein: CASSYSGGNTGELFF.

The V gene is TRBV27, the J gene TRBJ1-1, with 7 bases identical to TRBD1. V lost 1 base, J lost 5 bases, and 7 bases stayed unmatched. Germline CDR1 MNHEY, CDR2 SMNVEV (reference sequence). This CDR3 region has 15 residues. The CDR3 is CASSLLTGLGTEAFF. In DNA form, the CDR3 reads TGTGCCAGCAGTTTATTGACAGGGTTAGGTACTGAAGCTTTCTTT.

A remark on this clone: The sample contains more than one DNA sequence encoding this CDR3. V gene TRBV29-1 combines with J gene TRBJ1-1; no clear D. The CDR3 extends over 12 amino acids. The ends were cut back, 3 bases at V and 3 bases at J, with 8 bases in the middle. Germline CDR1 and CDR2: SQVTM and ANQGSEA. CDR3 bases: TGCAGCGTTGATGGGGAGTACACTGAAGCTTTCTTT. Its translation is CSVDGEYTEAFF.

This CDR3 is CASSFGQGFDEQYF. In DNA, the CDR3 is TGTGCCAGCAGCTTTGGACAGGGGTTCGACGAGCAGTACTTC. This chain joins TRBV5-4 and TRBJ2-7; 9 nucleotides align to TRBD1. The V gene's germline CDR1 is SGHNT and CDR2 YYREEE (reference sequence). With V trimmed by 2 bases and J by 5 bases, 5 bases remained unmatched. CDR3 size: 14 residues. Full variable domain (rest looked up from reference TRBV5-4 and TRBJ2-7): ETGVTQSPTHLIKTRGQQVTLRCSSQSGHNTVSWYQQALGQGPQFIFQYYREEENGRGNFPPRFSGLQFPNYSSELNVNALELDDSALYLCASSFGQGFDEQYFGPGTRLTVT.

This clone was counted only a few times. V gene TRBV30 combines with J gene TRBJ1-1, with 8 bases aligning to TRBD1. V dropped 8 bases and J dropped 3; count of bases not matched to a gene: 2. The CDR3 spans 11 residues. The germline CDR1 and CDR2 sequences are GTSNPN and SVGIG (reference sequence). This chain's CDR3 is CALDRDTEAFF. DNA of the CDR3: TGTGCCCTGGACAGGGACACTGAAGCTTTCTTT.

The CDR3 region is CAIRRLFTDSNQPQHF. The CDR3 bases are TGTGCCATCAGGAGGCTATTTACAGATAGCAATCAGCCCCAGCATTTT. The chain has TRBV10-3 and TRBJ1-5; D uncertain. CDR3 length equals 16 residues. Germline lookup yields CDR1 ENHRY and CDR2 SYGVKD. V was pared by 6 bases and J by 0 bases, with 15 bases between.

The rearrangement links TRBV19 to TRBJ2-1; unclear D gene. Deletions cut 3 bases from V and 7 bases from J, with 7 bases between. Looked up from germline, CDR1 is LNHDA and CDR2 is SQIVND (reference sequence). The length of the CDR3 is 12 residues. Here the CDR3 DNA reads TGTGCCAGTAGTATTATATGGAATGAGCAGTTCTTC. Translated: CASSIIWNEQFF.

V and J are TRBV6-6 and TRBJ2-7; maybe TRBD2 (6 bases). There are 16 residues in the CDR3. Germline loops: CDR1 MNHNY, CDR2 SVGAGI (reference sequence). The V and J ends lost 0 bases and 3 bases respectively, with 15 bases between them. The CDR3 loop is CASSYSEGFHFYEQYF. CDR3 bases: TGTGCCAGCAGTTACTCGGAGGGCTTTCATTTCTACGAGCAGTACTTC.

In DNA form, the CDR3 reads TGTGCCAGCACCACCCGGGGAGCTTGGCCCTACACCTTC. It codes for CASTTRGAWPYTF. The V and J genes are TRBV25-1 and TRBJ1-2; D not resolved. CDR1 and CDR2 from the germline V gene are MGHDK and SYGVNS. The CDR3 contains 13 residues. Trimming took 7 bases from V and 10 from J, leaving 19 bases between them.

V is TRBV27 and J is TRBJ1-5; 10 nucleotides match TRBD1. The germline gives CDR1 MNHEY, CDR2 SMNVEV (reference sequence). J gave up 7 bases and V 1 base, and 4 bases lay outside the gene matches. The length of the CDR3 is 15 residues. In DNA form, the CDR3 reads TGTGCCAGCAGTTTATTAGGGACAGGGGAACAGCCCCAGCATTTT. This encodes CASSLLGTGEQPQHF.

The chain joins TRBV6-4 to TRBJ2-7; a possible D gene is TRBD1 (6 bases). V lost 1 base to trimming and J lost 5 bases, with 18 bases between them. CDR1 MRHNA and CDR2 SNTAGT come from the germline V gene. The CDR3 runs to 16 residues. The chain's CDR3 is CASSDLVAQGPHEQYF. CDR3 DNA: TGTGCCAGCAGTGACTTAGTGGCACAGGGACCCCACGAGCAGTACTTC.

This chain connects TRBV2 to TRBJ2-7, with D possibly called TRBD1 or TRBD2 (5 bases each). Germline lookup yields CDR1 SNHLY and CDR2 FYNNEI. Trimming pared 6 bases from V and 2 bases from J, leaving 17 bases between. The CDR3 has 15 residues. The chain's CDR3 is CASRIGPGTAYEQYF. The CDR3 nucleotides read TGTGCCAGCAGAATCGGGCCAGGGACGGCCTACGAGCAGTACTTC. Variable domain in full (rest from reference TRBV2 and TRBJ2-7): EPEVTQTPSHQVTQMGQEVILRCVPISNHLYFYWYRQILGQKVEFLVSFYNNEISEKSEIFDDQFSVERPDGSNFTLKIRSTKLEDSAMYFCASRIGPGTAYEQYFGPGTRLTVT.

This chain links TRBV28 with TRBJ1-1; D perhaps matches TRBD1 (6 bases). This CDR3 has 14 residues. Germline values: CDR1 MDHEN, CDR2 SYDVKM. As DNA, the CDR3 is TGTGCAGTTAGGGACACTCCTGTGAGCACTGAAGCTTTCTTT. It translates to CAVRDTPVSTEAFF.

This clone was counted a single time. The V gene is TRBV5-1, the J gene TRBJ2-7; 7 nucleotides agree with TRBD1. Germline V lookup: CDR1 SGHRS, CDR2 YFSETQ. The CDR3 totals 13 residues. The J segment lost 7 bases and the V segment lost 5 bases, leaving 9 bases of the junction unmatched. For the CDR3, the DNA is TGCGCCAGCAGATTCGAGGGGGCGGCGGAGCAGTACTTC. It codes for CASRFEGAAEQYF. The whole variable domain, filled in from reference TRBV5-1 and TRBJ2-7, reads KAGVTQTPRYLIKTRGQQVTLSCSPISGHRSVSWYQQTPGQGLQFLFEYFSETQRNKGNFPGRFSGRQFSNSRSEMNVSTLELGDSALYLCASRFEGAAEQYFGPGTRLTVT.

V gene TRBV29-1 combines with J gene TRBJ2-3, with 7 nucleotides matching TRBD1. V lost 6 bases, J lost 0 bases, and 12 bases stayed unmatched. There are 16 residues in the CDR3. Germline values: CDR1 SQVTM, CDR2 ANQGSEA. CDR3: CSVRTGPPSSTDTQYF. CDR3 sequence (DNA): TGCAGCGTCAGGACAGGCCCTCCGTCTAGCACAGATACGCAGTATTTT.

The J gene is TRBJ1-1, the V gene TRBV19, with D perhaps TRBD1 (6 bases). The CDR3 is made up of 17 amino acids. The V gene's germline CDR1 is LNHDA and CDR2 SQIVND (reference sequence). The V end lost 3 bases, the J end lost 4 bases, and 21 bases lay between the germline ends. The DNA of the CDR3 is TGTGCCAGTAGTATCCCCGCGGATTGGGGGGCGTTCACTGAAGCTTTCTTT. Protein: CASSIPADWGAFTEAFF.

V usage is TRBV5-1 and J usage is TRBJ2-2; D tentatively fits TRBD1 or TRBD2 (6 bases each). Germline CDR1 is SGHRS and CDR2 is YFSETQ. The CDR3 consists of 18 residues. V lost 2 bases to trimming and J lost 5 bases, with 22 bases between them. CDR3 bases: TGCGCCAGCAGCTTTCAAGGGGGGCTCGTAGTGGAGACCGGGGAGCTGTTTTTT. Its translation: CASSFQGGLVVETGELFF.

Remarks on this clone: Within the sample, other DNA sequences also encode this same CDR3. This chain links TRBV5-1 with TRBJ2-2, with no clear D. CDR1 SGHRS and CDR2 YFSETQ come from the germline V gene. CDR3 size: 14 residues. Trimming took off 0 bases at V and 4 bases at J, with 7 bases between the two ends. As DNA, the CDR3 is TGCGCCAGCAGCTTGGGCAGGACCACCGGGGAGCTGTTTTTT. Its protein product is CASSLGRTTGELFF.

V is TRBV5-1 and J is TRBJ2-7; the D is unclear. The CDR3 totals 11 residues. Trimming stripped 4 bases from V and 3 bases from J, with 5 bases between. CDR1 is SGHRS and CDR2 is YFSETQ in the germline V gene. As DNA, the CDR3 is TGCGCCAGCAGCACAAACTACGAGCAGTACTTC. It is translated as CASSTNYEQYF.